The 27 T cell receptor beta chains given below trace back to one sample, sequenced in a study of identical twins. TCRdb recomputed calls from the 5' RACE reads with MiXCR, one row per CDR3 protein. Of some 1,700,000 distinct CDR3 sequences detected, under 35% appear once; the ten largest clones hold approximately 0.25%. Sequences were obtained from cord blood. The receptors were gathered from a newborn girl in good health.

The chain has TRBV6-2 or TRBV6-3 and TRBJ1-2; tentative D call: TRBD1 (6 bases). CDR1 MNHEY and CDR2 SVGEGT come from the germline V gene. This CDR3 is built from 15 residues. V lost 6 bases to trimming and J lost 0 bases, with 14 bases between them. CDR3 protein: CASRGTRGANYGYTF. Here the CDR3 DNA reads TGTGCCAGCAGAGGAACCAGGGGAGCTAACTATGGCTACACCTTC.

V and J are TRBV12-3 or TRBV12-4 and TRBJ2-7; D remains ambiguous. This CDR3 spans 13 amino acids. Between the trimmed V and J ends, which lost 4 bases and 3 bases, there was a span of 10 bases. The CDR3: CASSSPPNYEQYF. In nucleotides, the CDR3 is TGTGCCAGCAGTTCACCCCCTAACTACGAGCAGTACTTC.

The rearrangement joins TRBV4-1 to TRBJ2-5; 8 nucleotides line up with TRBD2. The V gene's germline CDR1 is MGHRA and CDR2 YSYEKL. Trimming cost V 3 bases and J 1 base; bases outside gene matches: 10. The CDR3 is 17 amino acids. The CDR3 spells CASSQGPSGSLQETQYF. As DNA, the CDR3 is TGCGCCAGCAGCCAGGGTCCGAGCGGGAGTCTCCAAGAGACCCAGTACTTC.

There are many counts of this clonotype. CDR3 coding DNA: TGCAGCGTTGTTCTTGCCAGGGATTCCTACGAGCAGTACTTC. Its translation: CSVVLARDSYEQYF. The chain recombines TRBV29-1 with TRBJ2-7; perhaps TRBD1 as D (5 bases). The CDR3 is 14 amino acids. V dropped 4 bases and J dropped 1 base, with 14 bases sitting between them. Germline CDR1 reads SQVTM; CDR2 reads ANQGSEA.

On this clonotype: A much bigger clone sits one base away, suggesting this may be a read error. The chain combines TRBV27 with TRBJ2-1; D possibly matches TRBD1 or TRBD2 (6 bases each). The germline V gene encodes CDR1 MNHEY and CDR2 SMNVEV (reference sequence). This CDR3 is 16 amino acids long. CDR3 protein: CASSFGGPRAYSEQFF. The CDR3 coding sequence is TGTGCCAGCAGTTTTGGGGGGCCTCGGGCCTACAGTGAGCAGTTCTTC.

For the CDR3, the DNA is TGTGCCAGCAGTGAACAGGGGACAGGGGTAGCTTTCTTT. This codes for CASSEQGTGVAFF. The chain combines TRBV2 with TRBJ1-1, with 10 bases identical to TRBD1. With V trimmed by 2 bases and J by 10 bases, 4 bases remained unmatched. The CDR3 length is 13 residues. Germline V gene lookup returns CDR1 SNHLY and CDR2 FYNNEI.

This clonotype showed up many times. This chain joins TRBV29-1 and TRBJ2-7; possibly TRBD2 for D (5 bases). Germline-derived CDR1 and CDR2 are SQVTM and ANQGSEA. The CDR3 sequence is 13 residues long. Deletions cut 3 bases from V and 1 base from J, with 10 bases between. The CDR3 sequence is CSVEDWPSYEQYF. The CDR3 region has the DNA TGCAGCGTTGAGGACTGGCCTTCCTACGAGCAGTACTTC.

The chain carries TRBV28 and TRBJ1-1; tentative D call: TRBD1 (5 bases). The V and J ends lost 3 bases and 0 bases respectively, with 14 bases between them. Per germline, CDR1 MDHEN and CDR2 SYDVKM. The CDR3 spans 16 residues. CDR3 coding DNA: TGTGCCAGCAGTTTTACGGGGGTTGGGGTGAACACTGAAGCTTTCTTT. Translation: CASSFTGVGVNTEAFF.

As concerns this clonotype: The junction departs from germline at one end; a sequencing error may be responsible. This chain's CDR3 is CSARHRGASGESSNNEQFF. The CDR3 DNA is TGCAGTGCTAGGCACCGTGGGGCTAGCGGGGAGAGCTCCAACAATGAGCAGTTCTTC. J is TRBJ2-1 and V is TRBV20-1; 9 bases map to TRBD2. CDR1 and CDR2 (germline): DFQATT, SNEGSKA (reference sequence). CDR3 length equals 19 residues.

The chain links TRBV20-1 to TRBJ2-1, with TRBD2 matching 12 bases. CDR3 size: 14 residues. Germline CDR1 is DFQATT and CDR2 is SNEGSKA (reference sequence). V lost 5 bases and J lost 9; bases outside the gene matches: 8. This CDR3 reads CSAPTSGSRGEQFF. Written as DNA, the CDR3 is TGCAGTGCTCCGACTAGCGGGAGTAGGGGTGAGCAGTTCTTC.

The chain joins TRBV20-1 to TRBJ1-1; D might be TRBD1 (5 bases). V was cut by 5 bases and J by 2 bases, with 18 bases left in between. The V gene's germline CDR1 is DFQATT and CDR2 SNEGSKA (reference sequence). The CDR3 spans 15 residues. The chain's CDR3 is CSAGTTGRLNTEAFF. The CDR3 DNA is TGCAGTGCTGGGACCACGGGACGGTTAAACACTGAAGCTTTCTTT.

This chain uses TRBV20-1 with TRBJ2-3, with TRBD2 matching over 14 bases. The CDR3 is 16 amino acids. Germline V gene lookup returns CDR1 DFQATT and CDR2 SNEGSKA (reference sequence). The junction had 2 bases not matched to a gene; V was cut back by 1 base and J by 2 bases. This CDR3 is CSARGTSGRPTDTQYF. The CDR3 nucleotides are TGCAGTGCTAGAGGGACTAGCGGGAGGCCCACAGATACGCAGTATTTT.

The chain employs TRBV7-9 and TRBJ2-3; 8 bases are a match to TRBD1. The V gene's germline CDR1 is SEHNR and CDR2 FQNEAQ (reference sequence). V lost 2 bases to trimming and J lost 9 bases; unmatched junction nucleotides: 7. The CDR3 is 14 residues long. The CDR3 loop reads CASSLNRGNQTQYF. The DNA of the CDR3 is TGTGCCAGCAGCTTAAACAGGGGGAATCAAACGCAGTATTTT. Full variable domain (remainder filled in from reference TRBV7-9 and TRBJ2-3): DTGVSQNPRHKITKRGQNVTFRCDPISEHNRLYWYRQTLGQGPEFLTYFQNEAQLEKSRLLSDRFSAERPKGSFSTLEIQRTEQGDSAMYLCASSLNRGNQTQYFGPGTRLTVL.

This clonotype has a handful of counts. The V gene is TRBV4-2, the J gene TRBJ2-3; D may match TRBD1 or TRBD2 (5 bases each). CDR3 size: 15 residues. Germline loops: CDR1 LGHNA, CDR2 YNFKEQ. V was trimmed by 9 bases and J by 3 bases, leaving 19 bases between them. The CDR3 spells CASSWGKGVTDTQYF. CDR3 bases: TGTGCCAGTTCGTGGGGGAAGGGAGTGACAGATACGCAGTATTTT.

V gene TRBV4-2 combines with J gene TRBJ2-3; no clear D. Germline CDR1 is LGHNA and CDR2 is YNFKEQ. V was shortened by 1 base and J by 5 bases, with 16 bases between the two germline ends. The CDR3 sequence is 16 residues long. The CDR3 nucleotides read TGTGCCAGCAGCCAAGGCATTACGGGTTTGGGAGATACGCAGTATTTT. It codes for CASSQGITGLGDTQYF.

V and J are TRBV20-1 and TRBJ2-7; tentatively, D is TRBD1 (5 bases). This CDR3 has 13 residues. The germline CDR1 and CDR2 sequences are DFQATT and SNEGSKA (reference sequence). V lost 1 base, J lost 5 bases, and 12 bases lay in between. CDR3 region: CSARGGWGDEQYF. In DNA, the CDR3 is TGCAGTGCTAGAGGAGGCTGGGGCGACGAGCAGTACTTC.

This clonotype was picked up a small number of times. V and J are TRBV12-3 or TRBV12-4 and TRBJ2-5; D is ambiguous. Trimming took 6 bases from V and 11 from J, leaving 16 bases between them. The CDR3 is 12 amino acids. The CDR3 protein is CASSIIDGRQYF. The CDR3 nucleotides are TGTGCCAGCAGCATTATCGACGGAAGGCAGTACTTC.

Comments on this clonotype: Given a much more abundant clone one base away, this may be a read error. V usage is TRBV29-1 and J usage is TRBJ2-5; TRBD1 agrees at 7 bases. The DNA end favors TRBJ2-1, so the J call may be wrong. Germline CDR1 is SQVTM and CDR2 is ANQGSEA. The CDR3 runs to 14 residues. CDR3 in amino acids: CSARRTGFQETQFF. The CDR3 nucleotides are TGCAGCGCCCGAAGGACAGGTTTCCAAGAGACCCAGTTCTTC.

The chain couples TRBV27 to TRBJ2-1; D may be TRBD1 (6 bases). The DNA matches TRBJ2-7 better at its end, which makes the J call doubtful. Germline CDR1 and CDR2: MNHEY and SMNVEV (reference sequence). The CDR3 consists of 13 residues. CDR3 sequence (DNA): TGTGCCAGCCTCGGGACACAATACAATGAGCAGTACTTC. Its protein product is CASLGTQYNEQYF.

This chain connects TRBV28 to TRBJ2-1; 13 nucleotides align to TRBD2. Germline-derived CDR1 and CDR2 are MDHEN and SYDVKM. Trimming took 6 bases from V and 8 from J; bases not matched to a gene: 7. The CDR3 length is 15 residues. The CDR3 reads CASSPTSGRPYEQFF. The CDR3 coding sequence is TGTGCCAGCAGCCCGACTAGCGGGAGGCCTTATGAGCAGTTCTTC.

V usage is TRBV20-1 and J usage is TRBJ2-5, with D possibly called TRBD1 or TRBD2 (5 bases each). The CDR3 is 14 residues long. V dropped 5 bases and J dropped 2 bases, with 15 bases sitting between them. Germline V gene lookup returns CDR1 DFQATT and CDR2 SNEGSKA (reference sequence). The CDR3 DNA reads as TGCAGTGCTCAAAAGGGGAGCGGACAAGAGACCCAGTACTTC. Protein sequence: CSAQKGSGQETQYF.

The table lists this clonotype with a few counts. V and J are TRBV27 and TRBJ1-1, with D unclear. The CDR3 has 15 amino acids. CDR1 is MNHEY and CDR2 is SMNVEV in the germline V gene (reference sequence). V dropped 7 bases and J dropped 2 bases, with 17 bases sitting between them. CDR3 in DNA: TGTGCCAGCAAACCCCCCGCACACCTTAACACTGAAGCTTTCTTT. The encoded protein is CASKPPAHLNTEAFF.

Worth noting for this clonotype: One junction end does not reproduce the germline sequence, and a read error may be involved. CDR3 amino acids: CASSFNYGCTF. The CDR3 DNA reads TGTGCCAGCAGCTTCAACTATGGCTGCACCTTC. The chain is built from TRBV7-9 and TRBJ1-2; D ambiguous. Germline V gene data show CDR1 as SEHNR and CDR2 as FQNEAQ (reference sequence). The CDR3 extends over 11 amino acids.

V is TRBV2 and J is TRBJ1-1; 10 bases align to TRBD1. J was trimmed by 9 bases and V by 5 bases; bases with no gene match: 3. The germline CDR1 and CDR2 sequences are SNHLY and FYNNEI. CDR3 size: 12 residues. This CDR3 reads CASSRDRGQAFF. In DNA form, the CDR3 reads TGTGCCAGCAGTAGAGACAGGGGGCAAGCTTTCTTT.

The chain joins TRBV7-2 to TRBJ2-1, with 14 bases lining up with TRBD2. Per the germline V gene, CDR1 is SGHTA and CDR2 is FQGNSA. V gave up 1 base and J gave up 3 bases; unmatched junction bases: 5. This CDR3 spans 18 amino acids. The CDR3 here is CASSLVGLAGGYYNEQFF. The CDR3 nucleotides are TGTGCCAGCAGCTTAGTCGGACTAGCGGGGGGTTACTACAATGAGCAGTTCTTC.

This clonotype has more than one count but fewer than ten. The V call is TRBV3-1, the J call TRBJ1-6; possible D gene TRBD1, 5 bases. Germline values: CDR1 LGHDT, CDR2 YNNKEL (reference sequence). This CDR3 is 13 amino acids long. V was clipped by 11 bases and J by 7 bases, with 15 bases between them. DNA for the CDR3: TGTGCCGGATCCAGTGGGGGAAATTCACCCCTCCACTTT. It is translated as CAGSSGGNSPLHF.

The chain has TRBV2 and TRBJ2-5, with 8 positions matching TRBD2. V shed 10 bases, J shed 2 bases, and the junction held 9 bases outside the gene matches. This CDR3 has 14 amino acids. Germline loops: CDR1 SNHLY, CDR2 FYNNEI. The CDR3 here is CANLKRENQETQYF. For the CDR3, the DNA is TGTGCCAACCTAAAGCGGGAGAATCAAGAGACCCAGTACTTC.